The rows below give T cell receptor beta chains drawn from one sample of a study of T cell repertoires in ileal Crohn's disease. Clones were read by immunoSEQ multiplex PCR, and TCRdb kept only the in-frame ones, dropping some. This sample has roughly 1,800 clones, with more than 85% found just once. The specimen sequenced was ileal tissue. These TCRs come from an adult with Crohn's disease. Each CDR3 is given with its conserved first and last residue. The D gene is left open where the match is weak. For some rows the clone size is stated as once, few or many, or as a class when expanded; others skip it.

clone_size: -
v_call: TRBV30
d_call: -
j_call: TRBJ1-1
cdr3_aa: CAWTTLSGAEAFF
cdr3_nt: TGTGCCTGGACCACTCTGTCGGGGGCTGAAGCTTTCTTT

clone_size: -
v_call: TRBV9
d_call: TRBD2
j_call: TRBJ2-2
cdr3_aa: CASSVATGGPGNTGELFF
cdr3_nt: TGTGCCAGCAGCGTAGCTACGGGAGGGCCGGGGAACACCGGGGAGCTGTTTTTT

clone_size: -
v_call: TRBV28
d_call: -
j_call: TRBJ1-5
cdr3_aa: CASSPMTGYSNQPQHF
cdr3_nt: TGTGCCAGCAGCCCCATGACAGGTTATAGCAATCAGCCCCAGCATTTT

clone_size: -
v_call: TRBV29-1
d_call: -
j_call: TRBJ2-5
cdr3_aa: CSVEDGSPQETQYF
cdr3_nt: TGCAGCGTTGAAGACGGGAGTCCCCAAGAGACCCAGTACTTC

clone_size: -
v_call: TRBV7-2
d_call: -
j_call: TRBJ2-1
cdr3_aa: CASSPGDEQFF
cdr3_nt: TGTGCCAGCAGCCCAGGGGATGAGCAGTTCTTC

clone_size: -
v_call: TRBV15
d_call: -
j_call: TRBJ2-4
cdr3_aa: CATSRDPEYPRRLLLAKNIQYF
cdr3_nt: TGTGCCACTAGCAGAGATCCAGAATACCCCCGCAGACTTCTACTAGCCAAAAACATTCAGTACTTC

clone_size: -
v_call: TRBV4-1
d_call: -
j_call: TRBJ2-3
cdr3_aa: CASSRKYITGEGTDTQYF
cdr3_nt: TGCGCCAGCAGCCGCAAATATATAACGGGAGAGGGCACAGATACGCAGTATTTT

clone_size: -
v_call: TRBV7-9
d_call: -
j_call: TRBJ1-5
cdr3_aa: CASSRGFNQPQHF
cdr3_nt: TGTGCCAGCAGCCGGGGTTTTAATCAGCCCCAGCATTTT

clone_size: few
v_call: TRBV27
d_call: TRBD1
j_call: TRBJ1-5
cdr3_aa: CASSRTLGTGDNQPQHF
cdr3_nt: TGTGCCAGCAGCCGAACATTAGGGACAGGGGACAATCAGCCCCAGCATTTT

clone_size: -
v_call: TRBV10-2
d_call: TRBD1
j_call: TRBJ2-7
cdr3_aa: CASSEKQGVGEQYF
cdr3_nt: TGCGCCAGCAGTGAAAAACAGGGGGTAGGAGAGCAGTACTTC

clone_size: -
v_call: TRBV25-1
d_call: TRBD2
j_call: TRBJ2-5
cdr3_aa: CASIESGRLQETQYF
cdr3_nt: TGTGCCAGCATCGAAAGCGGGAGACTTCAAGAGACCCAGTACTTC

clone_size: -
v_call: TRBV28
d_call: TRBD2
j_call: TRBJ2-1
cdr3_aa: CASSGSPGLAGGREQFF
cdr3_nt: TGTGCCAGCAGTGGAAGCCCGGGACTAGCGGGAGGGCGGGAGCAGTTCTTC

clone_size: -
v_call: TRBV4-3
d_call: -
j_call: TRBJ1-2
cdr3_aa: CASSPTHGGVYGYTF
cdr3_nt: TGCGCCAGCAGCCCGACCCATGGGGGGGTCTATGGCTACACCTTC

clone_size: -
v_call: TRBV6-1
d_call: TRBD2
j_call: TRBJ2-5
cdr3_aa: CASSVSGRETQYF
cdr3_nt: TGTGCCAGCAGTGTGAGCGGGAGAGAGACCCAGTACTTC

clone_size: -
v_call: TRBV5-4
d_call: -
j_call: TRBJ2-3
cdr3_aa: CASSRAGNPDTQYF
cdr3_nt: TGTGCCAGCAGCCGGGCGGGTAATCCCGATACGCAGTATTTT

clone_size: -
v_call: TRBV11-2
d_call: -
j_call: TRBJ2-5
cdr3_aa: CASSRGAQETQYF
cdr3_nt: TGTGCCAGCAGCCGGGGGGCCCAAGAGACCCAGTACTTC

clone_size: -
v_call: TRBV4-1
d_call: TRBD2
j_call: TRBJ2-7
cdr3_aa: CASSQDSLAGVEQYF
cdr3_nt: TGCGCCAGCAGCCAAGATTCCCTAGCGGGAGTCGAGCAGTACTTC

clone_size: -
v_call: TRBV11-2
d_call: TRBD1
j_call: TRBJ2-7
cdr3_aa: CASSLGRAGGFYEQYF
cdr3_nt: TGTGCCAGCAGCTTAGGTAGGGCAGGGGGATTCTACGAGCAGTACTTC

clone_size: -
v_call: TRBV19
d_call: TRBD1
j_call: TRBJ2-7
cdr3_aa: CASSVRQGLAYEQYF
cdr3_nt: TGTGCCAGTAGTGTTAGACAGGGCTTAGCCTACGAGCAGTACTTC

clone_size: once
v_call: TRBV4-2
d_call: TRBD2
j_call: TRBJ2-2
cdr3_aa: CASSHLTSGRVSFTGELFF
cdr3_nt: TGTGCCAGCAGCCATTTGACTAGCGGGAGAGTATCTTTCACCGGGGAGCTGTTTTTT

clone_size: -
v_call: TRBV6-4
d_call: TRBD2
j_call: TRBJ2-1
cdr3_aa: CASSETSGSNEQFF
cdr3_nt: TGTGCCAGCAGTGAGACTAGCGGGAGCAATGAGCAGTTCTTC

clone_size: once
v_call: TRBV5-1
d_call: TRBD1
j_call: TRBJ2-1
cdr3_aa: CASSQTGVVQGRNEQFF
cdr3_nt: TGCGCCAGCAGCCAAACCGGTGTCGTACAGGGGCGGAATGAGCAGTTCTTC

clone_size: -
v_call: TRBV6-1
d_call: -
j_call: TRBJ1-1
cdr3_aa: CASSETTAWYTEAFF
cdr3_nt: TGTGCCAGCAGTGAGACGACAGCCTGGTACACTGAAGCTTTCTTT

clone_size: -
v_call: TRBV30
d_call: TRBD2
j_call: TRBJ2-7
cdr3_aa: CAWSPRGLAGSYEQYF
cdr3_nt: TGTGCCTGGAGTCCGAGGGGACTAGCGGGCTCCTACGAGCAGTACTTC

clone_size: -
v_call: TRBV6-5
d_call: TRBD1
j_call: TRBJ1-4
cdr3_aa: CASSSRDSREKLFF
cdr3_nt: TGTGCCAGCAGTTCCCGGGACAGCCGTGAAAAACTGTTTTTT

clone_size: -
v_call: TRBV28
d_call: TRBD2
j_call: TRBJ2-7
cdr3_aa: CASSYGGNEQYF
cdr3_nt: TGTGCCAGCAGCTACGGGGGGAACGAGCAGTACTTC

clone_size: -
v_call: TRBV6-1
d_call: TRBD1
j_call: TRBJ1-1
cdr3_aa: CASRRDRGSEAFF
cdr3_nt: TGTGCCAGCAGGAGAGACAGGGGCTCGGAAGCTTTCTTT

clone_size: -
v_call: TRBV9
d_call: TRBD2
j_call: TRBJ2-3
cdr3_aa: CASNRDYTDTQYF
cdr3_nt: TGTGCCAGCAATAGGGACTACACAGATACGCAGTATTTT

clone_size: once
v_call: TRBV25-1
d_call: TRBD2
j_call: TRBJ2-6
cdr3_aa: CASSEGGLALSGANVLTF
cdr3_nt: TGTGCCAGCAGCGAGGGGGGACTAGCCCTATCTGGGGCCAACGTCCTGACTTTC

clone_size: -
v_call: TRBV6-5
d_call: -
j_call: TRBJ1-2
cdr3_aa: CASSPFDRGGYTF
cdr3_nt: TGTGCCAGCAGTCCCTTCGACAGAGGCGGCTACACCTTC

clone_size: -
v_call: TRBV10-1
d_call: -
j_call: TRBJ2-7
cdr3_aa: CASSAGQSYEQYF
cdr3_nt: TGCGCCAGCAGCGCGGGACAGTCCTACGAGCAGTACTTC

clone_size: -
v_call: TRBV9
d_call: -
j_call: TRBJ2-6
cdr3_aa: CASRDRANVLTF
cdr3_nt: TGTGCCAGCAGAGACAGGGCCAACGTCCTGACTTTC

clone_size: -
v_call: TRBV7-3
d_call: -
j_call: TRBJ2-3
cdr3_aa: CASSRDSAGTDTQYF
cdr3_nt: TGTGCCAGCAGCCGCGATTCTGCGGGGACAGATACGCAGTATTTT

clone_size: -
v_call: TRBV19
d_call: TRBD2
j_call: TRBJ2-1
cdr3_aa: CASRSQGTSGRVGTQFF
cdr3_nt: TGTGCCAGTAGAAGTCAGGGGACTAGCGGGAGGGTCGGGACACAGTTCTTC

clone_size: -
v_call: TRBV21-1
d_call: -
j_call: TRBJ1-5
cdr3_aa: CASSKSGQANQPQHF
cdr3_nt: TGTGCCAGCAGCAAAAGTGGGCAGGCCAATCAGCCCCAGCATTTT

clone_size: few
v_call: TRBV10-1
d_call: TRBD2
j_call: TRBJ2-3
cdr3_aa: CASSRLAGGNPDTQYF
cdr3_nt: TGCGCCAGCAGTCGACTAGCGGGAGGGAACCCAGATACGCAGTATTTT

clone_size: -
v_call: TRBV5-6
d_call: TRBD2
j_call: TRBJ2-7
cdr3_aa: CASSLGAGAVDEQYF
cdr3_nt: TGTGCCAGCAGCTTAGGGGCGGGAGCGGTCGACGAGCAGTACTTC

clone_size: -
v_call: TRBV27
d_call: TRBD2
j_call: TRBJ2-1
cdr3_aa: CASSPRSGIGRNEQFF
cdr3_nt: TGTGCCAGCAGTCCGAGAAGCGGGATCGGTCGGAATGAGCAGTTCTTC

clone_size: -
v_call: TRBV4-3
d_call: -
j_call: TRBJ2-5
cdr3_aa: CASSQKWAVQETQYF
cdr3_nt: TGCGCCAGCAGCCAAAAGTGGGCAGTCCAAGAGACCCAGTACTTC

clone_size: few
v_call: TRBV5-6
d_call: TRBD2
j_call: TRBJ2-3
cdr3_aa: CASSLRASGSLDTQYF
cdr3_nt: TGTGCCAGCAGCTTGCGGGCTAGCGGGAGTCTAGATACGCAGTATTTT